This T cell receptor beta chain originates from a study of shared clonotypes between healthy human individuals. Positively selected for CCR7, the CD45RO-negative cells used as naive CD8 cells excluded terminally differentiated effector memory CD45RA+ cells. Study-level findings and limits: Four donors shared around 5.2% of their naive CD4 clonotypes.

Over several immunoSEQ plates, each subset's genomic DNA was distributed in even portions. Profiled with immunoSEQ multiplex PCR; TCRdb holds only in-frame clones, not every one. The repertoire holds some 2,100,000 clones, with 85% to 95% as singletons. In the case of this clone: The antigen is undetermined.

Sequenced: naive CD8+ T cells from PBMCs. This clonotype was obtained from a man between 18 and 29 years old in good health. Some clones in this sample may be carry-over from other donors' samples.

Written as DNA, the CDR3 is TGTGCCAGCAGCGTTAGCGGGAGTGGGACGAGCACAGATACGCAGTATTTT. Translation: CASSVSGSGTSTDTQYF. The chain is built from TRBV9 and TRBJ2-3; the match to TRBD2 covers 9 bases. The CDR3 runs 17 residues. V lost 2 bases, J lost 0 bases, and 7 bases stayed unmatched. The germline V gene has CDR1 SGDLS and CDR2 YYNGEE. The variable domain in full, with the rest retrieved from reference TRBV9 and TRBJ2-3, is DSGVTQTPKHLITATGQRVTLRCSPRSGDLSVYWYQQSLDQGLQFLIQYYNGEERAKGNILERFSAQQFPDLHSELNLSSLELGDSALYFCASSVSGSGTSTDTQYFGPGTRLTVL.